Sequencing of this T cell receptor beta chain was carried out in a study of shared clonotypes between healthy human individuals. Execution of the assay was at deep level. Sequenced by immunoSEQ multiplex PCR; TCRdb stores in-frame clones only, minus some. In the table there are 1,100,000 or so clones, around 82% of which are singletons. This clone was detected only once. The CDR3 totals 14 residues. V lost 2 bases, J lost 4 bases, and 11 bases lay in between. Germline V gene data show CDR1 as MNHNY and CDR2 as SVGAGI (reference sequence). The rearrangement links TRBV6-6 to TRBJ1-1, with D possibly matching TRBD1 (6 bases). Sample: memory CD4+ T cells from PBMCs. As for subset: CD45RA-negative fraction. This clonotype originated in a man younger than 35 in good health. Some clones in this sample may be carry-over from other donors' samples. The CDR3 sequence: CASSYGGLGTEAFF. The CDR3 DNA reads TGTGCCAGCAGTTACGGGGGGCTGGGCACTGAAGCTTTCTTT.